This TCR beta chain was sequenced in a study of T cell repertoires in cytomegalovirus infection. Looking at the study overall: A matching HLA type, together with CMV infection, was signaled by public TCR beta signatures. Broader study findings: HLA-C-restricted CMV clonotypes gave the most frequent clonotype in two of eight donors. The study identified carriers of CMV plus the relevant HLA from cumulative public TCR beta family frequency.

Concerning this clonotype: Its specificity is not known.

TCRdb re-analysed the reads in MiXCR, keeping a single row per CDR3 protein. Found here are hundreds of thousands of distinct CDR3 sequences, less than 40% of them singletons; the top ten hold around 3%. The length of the CDR3 is 12 residues. Trimming removed 1 base from V and 12 bases from J, with 12 bases in between. Germline values: CDR1 SGHTA, CDR2 FQGNSA. The sample consisted of PBMCs. This receptor was identified in a human donor in good health (CMV status not recorded). Some clones in this sample may be carry-over from other donors' samples. This rearrangement joins TRBV7-2 to TRBJ2-5, with D uncertain. The CDR3 is CASSLGTDSKYF. For the CDR3, the DNA is TGTGCCAGCAGCTTAGGGACGGATTCAAAGTACTTC.